Described below is a single T cell receptor (beta chain) sequence and its context. Its antigen is not known. Sequenced by immunoSEQ multiplex PCR; TCRdb stores in-frame clones only, minus some. The sample contains approximately 720,000 clones, approximately 79% of which appear only once. This entry is derived from a study of shared clonotypes between healthy human individuals. About the research overall: CD8 memory received one plate per donor, CD8 naive two, CD4 memory three and CD4 naive three. The study's findings and limits: It was only blood that was sampled, and tissue repertoires likely differ.

Germline assignment: CDR1 SGHNT and CDR2 YYREEE (reference sequence). Trimming removed 4 bases at V and 0 bases at J, with 28 bases between. The CDR3 consists of 20 residues. This chain connects TRBV5-4 to TRBJ1-1, with unresolved D. Sequencing input: memory CD4+ T cells sorted from blood. Subset specified: CD45RA-negative fraction. This TCR came from a woman aged 25-40 years in good health. This CDR3 reads CASSVSGPFPITSMNTEAFF. In DNA, the CDR3 is TGTGCCAGCAGCGTTTCAGGACCGTTTCCGATTACTTCAATGAACACTGAAGCTTTCTTT.